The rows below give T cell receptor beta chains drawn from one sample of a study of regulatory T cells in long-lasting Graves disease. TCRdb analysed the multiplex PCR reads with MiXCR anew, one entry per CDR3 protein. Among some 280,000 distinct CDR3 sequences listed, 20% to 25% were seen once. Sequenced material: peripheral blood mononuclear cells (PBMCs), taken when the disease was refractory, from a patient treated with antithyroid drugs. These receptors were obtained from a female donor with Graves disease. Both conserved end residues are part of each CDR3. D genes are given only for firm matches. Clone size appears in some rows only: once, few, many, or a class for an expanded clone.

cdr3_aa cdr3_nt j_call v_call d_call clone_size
CAIRRLNTGELFF TGTGCCATCCGTAGACTCAACACCGGGGAGCTGTTTTTT TRBJ2-2 TRBV10-3 . few
CASRNGLGSSYEQYF TGTGCCAGCAGAAACGGACTGGGGAGCTCCTACGAGCAGTACTTC TRBJ2-7 TRBV2 . many
CASSQDVRQFTEAFF TGTGCCAGCAGCCAAGATGTTAGACAGTTCACTGAAGCTTTCTTT TRBJ1-1 TRBV4-2 . few
CASSTAGLYEQYF TGTGCCAGCAGTACAGCGGGCCTCTACGAGCAGTACTTC TRBJ2-7 TRBV6-1 . many
CASSSPSQETQYF TGTGCCAGCAGCAGCCCCAGCCAAGAGACCCAGTACTTC TRBJ2-5 TRBV7-2 . many
CASSLVASPTYEQYF TGTGCCAGCAGTTTGGTGGCTAGTCCTACCTACGAGCAGTACTTC TRBJ2-7 TRBV12-3/TRBV12-4 . many
CASGGGVGTGELFF TGTGCCAGCGGAGGAGGGGTAGGCACCGGGGAGCTGTTTTTT TRBJ2-2 TRBV7-9 . .
CASSQDDLGVAEQFF TGTGCCAGCAGCCAAGATGACCTGGGGGTGGCAGAGCAGTTCTTC TRBJ2-1 TRBV3-1 . .
CSVDKGGVTEAFF TGCAGCGTTGATAAGGGGGGGGTCACTGAAGCTTTCTTT TRBJ1-1 TRBV29-1 . .
CASSLDWGRGETQYF TGTGCCAGCAGCTTAGATTGGGGGCGGGGGGAGACCCAGTACTTC TRBJ2-5 TRBV7-2 . many
CASSSSGRRYNEQFF TGTGCCAGCAGCTCCAGCGGGAGGCGATACAATGAGCAGTTCTTC TRBJ2-1 TRBV11-2 TRBD2 .
CASTSGQGAHEQYF TGTGCCAGCACCTCCGGACAGGGGGCCCACGAGCAGTACTTC TRBJ2-7 TRBV28 TRBD1 many
CASSIRLADQTYEQYF TGTGCCAGCAGCATCCGATTGGCGGATCAGACCTACGAGCAGTACTTC TRBJ2-7 TRBV5-5 . many
CASSLYESSYNEQFF TGTGCCAGCAGCTTGTACGAGTCGTCCTACAATGAGCAGTTCTTC TRBJ2-1 TRBV11-2 . few
CASSVTSGRESEQYF TGTGCCAGCAGCGTGACTAGCGGGAGAGAATCCGAGCAGTACTTC TRBJ2-7 TRBV9 TRBD2 .
CASSPLRGRSWNTEAFF TGTGCCAGCAGCCCGCTCCGGGGGCGGAGTTGGAACACTGAAGCTTTCTTT TRBJ1-1 TRBV5-1 . .
CASSVSGSGNQPQHF TGTGCCAGCAGCGTATCAGGGTCGGGCAATCAGCCCCAGCATTTT TRBJ1-5 TRBV9 . few
CAPRGELFF TGTGCCCCTAGGGGGGAGCTGTTTTTT TRBJ2-2 TRBV3-2 . many
CASNTWRVNNSPLHF TGTGCCAGCAATACCTGGAGGGTAAATAATTCACCCCTCCACTTT TRBJ1-6 TRBV28 . many
CASSLSKAGLGAEAFF TGTGCCAGCAGTTTATCGAAGGCAGGCCTCGGGGCTGAAGCTTTCTTT TRBJ1-1 TRBV27 . few
CASSHTGGLFPYEQYF TGTGCCAGCAGCCATACAGGGGGCCTATTCCCGTACGAGCAGTACTTC TRBJ2-7 TRBV7-9 TRBD1 few
CASSLNAETQYF TGTGCCAGCAGCTTAAATGCAGAGACCCAGTACTTC TRBJ2-5 TRBV7-2 . many
CASSLTRQSEAFF TGTGCCAGCAGCCTGACAAGACAGTCTGAAGCTTTCTTT TRBJ1-1 TRBV14 . .
CASTTGTTTFNEQFF TGTGCCAGCACCACCGGGACTACGACCTTCAATGAGCAGTTCTTC TRBJ2-1 TRBV28 TRBD2 few
CASSSGRAPEGAFF TGTGCCAGCAGCTCGGGCAGGGCCCCGGAGGGAGCTTTCTTT TRBJ1-1 TRBV7-8 . .
CASSGTSGTYEQYF TGTGCCAGCAGTGGAACGAGCGGAACCTACGAGCAGTACTTC TRBJ2-7 TRBV2 . many
CASSQTEYEQYF TGTGCCAGCAGCCAGACAGAGTACGAGCAGTACTTC TRBJ2-7 TRBV11-2 . many
CASSLGRYYTMNTEAFF TGTGCCAGCAGCTTAGGACGGTACTACACTATGAACACTGAAGCTTTCTTT TRBJ1-1 TRBV7-2 . .
CASRDRPSYGYTF TGTGCCAGCAGGGACAGGCCTTCCTATGGCTACACCTTC TRBJ1-2 TRBV5-6 TRBD1 .
CASSPTGTFSYEQYF TGTGCCAGCAGCCCAACCGGGACATTCTCCTACGAGCAGTACTTC TRBJ2-7 TRBV9 . many
CSARDLGTITYNEQFF TGCAGTGCTAGAGATTTGGGGACTATTACGTACAATGAGCAGTTCTTC TRBJ2-1 TRBV20-1 TRBD2 .
CSARNRDVDPSGNTIYF TGCAGTGCTAGGAACAGGGACGTCGATCCCTCTGGAAACACCATATATTTT TRBJ1-3 TRBV20-1 . .
CASSYSSGGGQFF TGTGCCAGCAGTTACTCCTCGGGGGGAGGGCAGTTCTTC TRBJ2-1 TRBV6-2/TRBV6-3 TRBD2 many
CASSLGGAVGETQYF TGTGCCAGCAGCTTAGGGGGGGCGGTGGGGGAGACCCAGTACTTC TRBJ2-5 TRBV7-3 . .
CASSSVGGPQETQYF TGTGCCAGCAGCTCGGTCGGGGGACCTCAAGAGACCCAGTACTTC TRBJ2-5 TRBV7-8 . many
CASSPGLALNEQFF TGTGCCAGCAGCCCGGGACTAGCGTTGAATGAGCAGTTCTTC TRBJ2-1 TRBV3-1 TRBD2 .
CAINDGTPVPGELFF TGTGCCATCAACGACGGGACTCCAGTCCCCGGGGAGCTGTTTTTT TRBJ2-2 TRBV10-3 . .
CASRPDRGLNTGELFF TGTGCCAGCAGACCCGACAGGGGCCTGAACACCGGGGAGCTGTTTTTT TRBJ2-2 TRBV6-1 TRBD1 .
CASEGRGGEAFF TGCGCCAGCGAGGGCAGGGGAGGGGAAGCTTTCTTT TRBJ1-1 TRBV5-1 . .
CASSLALAYGYTF TGTGCCAGCAGCTTAGCCCTGGCCTATGGCTACACCTTC TRBJ1-2 TRBV7-2 . many
CASSLGLAGNNEQFF TGTGCCAGCAGCTTAGGACTAGCGGGGAACAATGAGCAGTTCTTC TRBJ2-1 TRBV11-1 TRBD2 many
CSVEGTGANVLTF TGCAGCGTTGAGGGGACTGGGGCCAACGTCCTGACTTTC TRBJ2-6 TRBV29-1 . .
CASGQGAQETQYF TGTGCCAGCGGACAGGGAGCCCAAGAGACCCAGTACTTC TRBJ2-5 TRBV28 TRBD1 many
CASSWGTANYEQYF TGCGCCAGCAGCTGGGGGACAGCGAATTACGAGCAGTACTTC TRBJ2-7 TRBV5-1 TRBD1 few
CASNQGTAENEKLFF TGCGCCAGCAACCAAGGAACAGCCGAAAATGAAAAACTGTTTTTT TRBJ1-4 TRBV4-3 . .
CSVDGGGDYEQYF TGCAGCGTTGATGGGGGCGGCGACTACGAGCAGTACTTC TRBJ2-7 TRBV29-1 . .
CASSESTAGNEQYF TGCGCCAGCAGTGAGTCTACCGCTGGCAACGAGCAGTACTTC TRBJ2-7 TRBV10-1 . many
CASRGTGSLEQYF TGTGCCAGTAGAGGGACAGGATCGTTGGAGCAGTACTTC TRBJ2-7 TRBV19 TRBD1 .
CASSLRGQGSYEQYF TGTGCCAGCAGTTTAAGAGGACAGGGCTCCTACGAGCAGTACTTC TRBJ2-7 TRBV7-2 TRBD1 many
CASSAGTAREAQYF TGTGCCAGCAGCGCAGGGACAGCTCGAGAGGCCCAGTACTTC TRBJ2-5 TRBV7-9 TRBD1 .
CSVEVEQGGYEQYF TGCAGCGTTGAAGTCGAACAGGGTGGGTACGAGCAGTACTTC TRBJ2-7 TRBV29-1 . many
CASSPLSVAGDEQYF TGTGCCAGCAGCCCACTCTCGGTAGCGGGAGACGAGCAGTACTTC TRBJ2-7 TRBV7-2 TRBD2 few
CSARDGASSQPQHF TGCAGTGCTAGAGATGGGGCATCTAGTCAGCCCCAGCATTTT TRBJ1-5 TRBV20-1 . few
CASSRPNRDGYTF TGTGCCAGCAGCCGACCGAACAGGGACGGCTACACCTTC TRBJ1-2 TRBV7-9 . many
CASSAAAGRGGREQYF TGTGCCAGCAGCGCTGCTGCGGGACGGGGGGGGAGGGAGCAGTACTTC TRBJ2-7 TRBV28 TRBD2 many
CASSSRGTSGYEQYF TGTGCCAGCAGTTCTCGCGGGACTAGCGGTTACGAGCAGTACTTC TRBJ2-7 TRBV12-3/TRBV12-4 TRBD2 few